The rows below give T cell receptor beta chains drawn from one sample of a study of CD4 T cells in relation to SARS-CoV-2 and coronaviruses. Assay used: immunoSEQ multiplex PCR; TCRdb lists only in-frame clones, some missing. This sample has some 29,000 clones, with more than 75% found just once. Their target antigens are unknown. The sample consisted of CD4+ T cells from PBMCs, cultured in vitro. These receptors were taken from a human donor in good health. Both conserved end residues are part of each CDR3. Fields, in order: V gene, D gene, clone size, J gene, CDR3 DNA, CDR3 protein. The D gene is left open where the match is weak. Clone size is not always given. Where it is, it says once, few, many or a class for expanded clones.

TRBV5-1,.,few,TRBJ2-3,TGCGCCAGCAGCTCGCCCCCGAATACGCAGTATTTT,CASSSPPNTQYF
TRBV29-1,.,.,TRBJ2-3,TGCAGCGTTGAATCTACGAGGGCAGATACGCAGTATTTT,CSVESTRADTQYF
TRBV6-1,TRBD1,.,TRBJ1-4,TGTGCCAGCAGTGAAACCCGACAGGGAAATGAAAAACTGTTTTTT,CASSETRQGNEKLFF
TRBV7-2,TRBD2,.,TRBJ2-7,TGTGCCAGCAGTAGTGGGGGGACTAGCGGGACATACGAGCAGTACTTC,CASSSGGTSGTYEQYF
TRBV3-1/TRBV3-2,.,.,TRBJ2-5,TGTGCCAGCAGCCAGTGGTTAAATGGGGAGACCCAGTACTTC,CASSQWLNGETQYF
TRBV9,.,.,TRBJ1-1,TGTGCCAGCAGCGTAGGAGACACGAACACTGAAGCTTTCTTT,CASSVGDTNTEAFF
TRBV19,.,.,TRBJ1-4,TGTGCCAGTAGTATGGGGACGGCCGTTAATGAAAAACTGTTTTTT,CASSMGTAVNEKLFF
TRBV2,.,.,TRBJ2-1,TGTGCCAGCAGGAGACAGATTTCCTACAATGAGCAGTTCTTC,CASRRQISYNEQFF
TRBV14,.,.,TRBJ2-5,TGTGCCAGCAGCCCACTCCGGGGCGGTGGGGAAGAGACCCAGTACTTC,CASSPLRGGGEETQYF
TRBV28,.,.,TRBJ1-3,TGTGCCAGCAGTTCCGGGGAGCTGACTGGAAACACCATATATTTT,CASSSGELTGNTIYF
TRBV7-8,.,.,TRBJ2-5,TGTGCCAGCAGCTTACGGCTAGCCTGGCCCCCAGAGACCCAGTACTTC,CASSLRLAWPPETQYF
TRBV2,TRBD1,.,TRBJ1-2,TGTGCCAGCAGTTCTGGGGACAGGGGGCTTGGTGGCTACACCTTC,CASSSGDRGLGGYTF
TRBV7-8,.,.,TRBJ1-1,TGTGCCAGCAGCGAAGGGACCTACACTGAAGCTTTCTTT,CASSEGTYTEAFF
TRBV9,TRBD1,.,TRBJ2-7,TGTGCCAGCAGCTTCACCCCGGGACAGTCCTACGAGCAGTACTTC,CASSFTPGQSYEQYF
TRBV27,TRBD2,.,TRBJ2-2,TGTGCCAGCAGTTTTCGCGGGGGGAAGGGACGGAACACCGGGGAGCTGTTTTTT,CASSFRGGKGRNTGELFF
TRBV4-1,.,.,TRBJ1-6,TGCGCCAGCAGCCCCATTGGTTGGGGTGGTTCACCCCTCCACTTT,CASSPIGWGGSPLHF
TRBV5-1,.,.,TRBJ1-3,TGCGCCAGCAGCGTTGACGCAGGGGCTGGAAACACCATATATTTT,CASSVDAGAGNTIYF
TRBV29-1,TRBD2,.,TRBJ2-1,TGCAGCGTCCGTTACAGCGGGGGCCCCGCGCAGTTCTTC,CSVRYSGGPAQFF
TRBV7-6,TRBD1,.,TRBJ1-3,TGTGCCAGCAGCCAGAAGGGGTGGGGGACAGGGGGCTCTGGAAACACCATATATTTT,CASSQKGWGTGGSGNTIYF
TRBV19,TRBD1,.,TRBJ2-1,TGTGCCAGTAGTATACCCGGGACAGGGGTTCGGAATGAGCAGTTCTTC,CASSIPGTGVRNEQFF
TRBV7-9,.,.,TRBJ1-3,TGTGCCAGCAGGTCTGGACAGTCCGCGGGAAACACCATATATTTT,CASRSGQSAGNTIYF
TRBV9,.,.,TRBJ1-3,TGTGCCAGCAGCGTAGGCGGGGGGGATGGAAACACCATATATTTT,CASSVGGGDGNTIYF
TRBV2,.,few,TRBJ1-6,TGTGCCAGCAGTGAAAGGCCCCGAGATTCACCCCTCCACTTT,CASSERPRDSPLHF
TRBV7-9,.,.,TRBJ1-2,TGTGCCAGCACCTTTACAGGAACCCATGGCTACACCTTC,CASTFTGTHGYTF
TRBV19,.,.,TRBJ2-5,TGTGCCAGTAGTATAGGGACTATCCAAGAGACCCAGTACTTC,CASSIGTIQETQYF
TRBV4-2,.,.,TRBJ1-1,TGTGCCAGCAGCCACCCCCCATATATAGGGGCCCTATATGAGGACACTGAAGCTTTCTTT,CASSHPPYIGALYEDTEAFF
TRBV5-4,.,.,TRBJ1-2,TGTGCCAGCAGCTTGAAAATAGGGCCACCTAACTATGGCTACACCTTC,CASSLKIGPPNYGYTF
TRBV9,.,.,TRBJ1-1,TGTGCCAGCAGCGTCGGGGGGACTGAAGCTTTCTTT,CASSVGGTEAFF
TRBV19,TRBD1,.,TRBJ2-7,TGTGCCAGTAGTAGAACCGGGACAGGGACCGACGAGCAGTACTTC,CASSRTGTGTDEQYF
TRBV29-1,.,.,TRBJ2-7,TGCAGCGTTCGAGTCCCACAAACAACCTACGAGCAGTACTTC,CSVRVPQTTYEQYF
TRBV6-5,.,.,TRBJ1-2,TGTGCCAGCAGTTACTCGATAGGAATATCTGGCTACACCTTC,CASSYSIGISGYTF
TRBV7-8,TRBD1,few,TRBJ1-4,TGTGCCAGCAGCTCGACAGGGAAAACTAATGAAAAACTGTTTTTT,CASSSTGKTNEKLFF
TRBV7-2,TRBD1,.,TRBJ1-1,TGTGCCAGCAGCGATGTAGGGACAGCGAACACTGAAGCTTTCTTT,CASSDVGTANTEAFF
TRBV3-1/TRBV3-2,TRBD2,once,TRBJ2-5,TGTGCCAGCAGCCAAGGATCTCTAGCGGGAGTGTGGGGGGCAGAGACCCAGTACTTC,CASSQGSLAGVWGAETQYF
TRBV9,.,few,TRBJ1-1,TGTGCCAGCAGCCCCCGGGTCGGAGGGGACACTGAAGCTTTCTTT,CASSPRVGGDTEAFF
TRBV12-3/TRBV12-4,TRBD1,.,TRBJ2-7,TGTGCCAGCAGCCGGGGACAGGCCTACGAGCAGTACTTC,CASSRGQAYEQYF
TRBV5-4,.,.,TRBJ2-7,TGTGCCAGCAGCTTGGTTGGGGCGCAAGCCGGCGAGCAGTACTTC,CASSLVGAQAGEQYF
TRBV5-1,.,.,TRBJ1-1,TGCGCCAGCAGCCCAAGGACAGCCATGAACACTGAAGCTTTCTTT,CASSPRTAMNTEAFF
TRBV29-1,.,.,TRBJ2-1,TGCAGCGGGGGGCGGGATGAGCAGTTCTTC,CSGGRDEQFF
TRBV7-3,TRBD1,.,TRBJ1-2,TGTGCCAGCAGCTTAGTAGGGACAGCACCGAACTATGGCTACACCTTC,CASSLVGTAPNYGYTF
TRBV7-8,.,.,TRBJ1-2,TGTGCCAGCAGCTTAGGACAAGGTTTCTATGGCTACACCTTC,CASSLGQGFYGYTF